Below, 18 T cell receptor beta chains from the same sample are listed, as sequenced in a study of T-cell memory formation after mild COVID-19. TCRdb passed the 5' RACE reads through MiXCR, listing each CDR3 protein once. The sample includes 470,000 or so distinct CDR3 sequences, roughly 18% of them seen just once. Sequenced input: PBMCs or a T cell subset sorted from them (not recorded which). All receptors derive from a man aged 18 to 29 who had mild COVID-19 (a few samples of this study predate the infection). Cell type and time point are not known.

In its sample, this clonotype was seen many times. A read error may account for a junction end that differs from germline. CDR3 nucleotide sequence: TGCGCCAGCAGCTACGGAGGGAACTATGGCTACACCTTC. Its translation: CASSYGGNYGYTF. The chain is built from TRBV6-5 and TRBJ1-2, with D uncertain. CDR1 is MNHEY, CDR2 SVGAGI, per germline. CDR3 length: 13 amino acids.

There are a few counts of this clonotype. The gene calls are TRBV7-2 and TRBJ1-6; 7 bases agree with TRBD1. The CDR3 consists of 14 residues. The V gene end was trimmed by 4 bases and the J gene end by 9 bases; junction bases not matched to a gene: 6. Germline lookup yields CDR1 SGHTA and CDR2 FQGNSA. CDR3 DNA: TGTGCCAGCAGCTCCGGGACAGCAGGTTCACCCCTCCACTTT. This sequence encodes CASSSGTAGSPLHF.

This clonotype appeared a few times. V and J are TRBV24-1 and TRBJ2-3; tentatively, D is TRBD2 (5 bases). Germline CDR1 reads KGHDR; CDR2 reads SFDVKD. This CDR3 has 18 amino acids. V shed 0 bases and J shed 0 bases, with 15 bases lying between them. This CDR3 is CATSDLQRAESSTDTQYF. The CDR3 bases are TGTGCCACCAGTGATTTGCAACGAGCGGAGTCTAGCACAGATACGCAGTATTTT.

The chain carries TRBV13 and TRBJ1-1; D is unresolved. From germline, CDR1 is PRHDT and CDR2 FYEKMQ (reference sequence). V gave up 5 bases and J gave up 4 bases, with 11 bases separating them. CDR3 size: 13 residues. The CDR3 DNA reads as TGTGCCAGCAGCCTTGGTCGGGTCACTGAAGCTTTCTTT. It specifies CASSLGRVTEAFF. The whole variable domain, remainder taken from reference TRBV13 and TRBJ1-1, is AAGVIQSPRHLIKEKRETATLKCYPIPRHDTVYWYQQGPGQDPQFLISFYEKMQSDKGSIPDRFSAQQFSDYHSELNMSSLELGDSALYFCASSLGRVTEAFFGQGTRLTVV.

This clonotype was counted a few times. This rearrangement joins TRBV11-2 to TRBJ2-2; 7 nucleotides match TRBD2. The germline V gene has CDR1 SGHAT and CDR2 FQNNGV. This CDR3 is built from 13 residues. V dropped 11 bases and J dropped 0; count of bases not matched to a gene: 3. CDR3 nucleotide sequence: TGTGCCGGGGCGGGGGCGAACACCGGGGAGCTGTTTTTT. Translation: CAGAGANTGELFF.

The rearrangement joins TRBV6-5 to TRBJ1-1; D uncertain. V shed 3 bases and J shed 10 bases, with 15 bases lying between them. CDR1 and CDR2 from the germline V gene are MNHEY and SVGAGI. The CDR3 has 13 residues. CDR3 sequence reads: CASSYKLGRGAFF. The CDR3 region has the DNA TGTGCCAGCAGTTATAAATTAGGGCGAGGAGCTTTCTTT.

V and J are TRBV9 and TRBJ2-5; D unclear. The CDR3 extends over 13 amino acids. V was pared by 0 bases and J by 3 bases, with 6 bases between. CDR1 and CDR2 from the germline V gene are SGDLS and YYNGEE. The CDR3 is CASSVGSEETQYF. DNA for the CDR3: TGTGCCAGCAGCGTAGGGTCCGAAGAGACCCAGTACTTC.

V gene TRBV2 combines with J gene TRBJ2-7, with 8 positions matching TRBD1. Germline V CDR1 and CDR2: SNHLY, FYNNEI. The V and J ends lost 4 bases and 0 bases, in that order; junction bases with no gene match: 5. The CDR3 sequence is 15 residues long. The DNA of the CDR3 is TGTGCCAGCAGTGGCAGGGACAGGTCCTCCTACGAGCAGTACTTC. This gives the protein CASSGRDRSSYEQYF.

Many counts were recorded for this clonotype. The chain links TRBV5-1 to TRBJ2-5; D possibly corresponds to TRBD2 (5 bases). This CDR3 region has 14 residues. Germline V gene data show CDR1 as SGHRS and CDR2 as YFSETQ. Trimming pared 4 bases from V and 1 base from J, leaving 11 bases between. The CDR3 DNA reads TGCGCCAGCAGCCACCTGGCGGGCCAAGAGACCCAGTACTTC. As protein: CASSHLAGQETQYF.

This chain joins TRBV6-2 or TRBV6-3 and TRBJ2-5, with D hard to call. V was trimmed by 0 bases and J by 5 bases, leaving 4 bases between them. This CDR3 is built from 12 residues. Germline CDR1 MNHEY, CDR2 SVGEGT. The CDR3 DNA sequence: TGTGCCAGCAGTTACTCGGGGGAGACCCAGTACTTC. Its translation is CASSYSGETQYF.

In its sample, this clonotype was seen a few times. This rearrangement joins TRBV7-3 to TRBJ2-4; 7 nucleotides agree with TRBD2. After removal of 5 bases from V and 1 base from J, the junction contained 5 bases not matched to a gene. The germline gives CDR1 SGHTA, CDR2 FQGTGA. This CDR3 is built from 15 residues. The CDR3 region has the DNA TGTGCCAGCAGCCCTATGGGAGGGGCCAAAAACATTCAGTACTTC. As protein: CASSPMGGAKNIQYF.

This clonotype was observed a handful of times. The chain is built from TRBV6-5 and TRBJ2-1; 9 bases line up with TRBD1. V shed 6 bases and J 14 bases; nucleotides not matched to a gene: 8. The CDR3 consists of 12 residues. Germline V gene data show CDR1 as MNHEY and CDR2 as SVGAGI. In DNA form, the CDR3 reads TGTGCCAGCAGCCAGGGGGGGGACAGGGAGTTCTTC. The encoded protein is CASSQGGDREFF.

This clonotype has only a few counts. The rearrangement links TRBV7-3 to TRBJ2-5; the D gene is possibly TRBD2 (5 bases). CDR3 length equals 14 residues. The germline V and J ends were trimmed by 3 bases and 0 bases, with 8 bases remaining between them. The germline CDR1 and CDR2 sequences are SGHTA and FQGTGA. The CDR3 spells CASSFAGNQETQYF. DNA of the CDR3: TGTGCCAGCAGCTTCGCCGGGAACCAAGAGACCCAGTACTTC.

The count of this clonotype is one. The chain joins TRBV19 to TRBJ1-6; D gene uncertain. This CDR3 has 14 amino acids. Germline V gene data show CDR1 as LNHDA and CDR2 as SQIVND (reference sequence). V shed 7 bases and J shed 2 bases, with 9 bases lying between them. Here the CDR3 reads CASTIGTYNSPLHF. The CDR3, as DNA: TGTGCCAGTACCATTGGGACCTATAATTCACCCCTCCACTTT. The complete variable domain, with remaining parts taken from reference TRBV19 and TRBJ1-6, reads DGGITQSPKYLFRKEGQNVTLSCEQNLNHDAMYWYRQDPGQGLRLIYYSQIVNDFQKGDIAEGYSVSREKKESFPLTVTSAQKNPTAFYLCASTIGTYNSPLHFGNGTRLTVT.

This clonotype was picked up a small number of times. CDR3 region: CASSSRGANVLTF. The DNA for the CDR3 is TGTGCCAGCAGCTCTCGAGGGGCCAACGTCCTGACTTTC. The gene calls are TRBV7-6 and TRBJ2-6; no clear D. V was cut by 4 bases and J by 4 bases, with 5 bases left in between. CDR1 is SGHVS, CDR2 FNYEAQ, per germline. This CDR3 comprises 13 residues.

This clonotype was counted many times. The chain joins TRBV18 to TRBJ2-1; tentatively, D is TRBD1 (5 bases). Germline lookup yields CDR1 KGHSH and CDR2 LQKENI. This CDR3 comprises 14 residues. Between the trimmed V and J ends, which lost 3 bases and 4 bases, there was a span of 10 bases. CDR3 DNA: TGTGCCAGCTCACCTTCGTCAGGGTACAATGAGCAGTTCTTC. Protein product: CASSPSSGYNEQFF.

This clonotype was seen at least ten times. The genes are TRBV2 and TRBJ2-2, with D possibly being TRBD1 (5 bases). The V gene's germline CDR1 is SNHLY and CDR2 FYNNEI. This CDR3 spans 14 amino acids. Trimming removed 4 bases from V and 4 bases from J, with 10 bases in between. The CDR3 sequence: CASSVGLSTGELFF. The CDR3 DNA sequence: TGTGCCAGCAGTGTGGGGCTATCCACCGGGGAGCTGTTTTTT.

The chain has TRBV5-4 and TRBJ1-6; a possible D gene is TRBD1 (5 bases). CDR3 size: 16 residues. V was trimmed by 4 bases and J by 4 bases, leaving 15 bases between them. Germline CDR1 reads SGHNT; CDR2 reads YYREEE (reference sequence). Here the CDR3 reads CASSPGGFGYNSPLHF. The CDR3 nucleotides are TGTGCCAGCAGCCCGGGGGGTTTCGGGTATAATTCACCCCTCCACTTT.